What follows is one T cell receptor (beta chain) and its context. This clonotype was counted a few times. The specificity of this receptor is unknown. Per-base qualities were not stored, and no clone one base away is much larger. There are 15 amino acids in the CDR3, from cysteine to phenylalanine inclusive. Kept here is only the CDR3 DNA, which spans 45 bases and is read in frame from base 1. The V end loses 0 bases and the J end loses 1 base, and a stretch of 9 bases separates them. Taken from the germline V gene, the CDR1 and CDR2 loops are MGHRA and YSYEKL. In the paper's terms, the time point label means: patch test 1, 2 weeks after DPC sensitization. The treatment or condition label corresponds to: therapeutic diphenylcyclopropenone sensitization with weekly scalp DPC. At each patch-test visit, blood was drawn before the patch test was applied. To be eligible, patients had to be aged 18 to 70, diagnosed with alopecia and judged suitable for DPC therapy, while pregnant patients were excluded. Total RNA was extracted from unfractionated whole blood that had been collected in Tempus Blood RNA tubes.

Libraries were built with RACE. Sequencer: NextSeq 500. Library preparation attached unique molecular identifiers to individual cDNA molecules for quantitative, reproducible TCR counting. From each blood RNA sample, both TCR alpha and TCR beta chains were sequenced. The authors' analysis ran thus. The median number of TCRs per sample was 95,638, ranging from roughly 23,224 to 690,600. The Decombinator software suite was used to annotate the V, J and CDR3 of the TCR reads. For the PS versus PT1 abundance plots, all samples were subsampled to the same number of TCRs (28,000). Expanded TCRs were defined as absent before sensitization and observed at least eight times at the 2-week time point. TCRdb reprocessed the public reads (quality trimming at Q25 with fastp, clone calling with MiXCR) and kept in-frame beta chains. Entries are consolidated by CDR3 protein sequence, retaining the most common genes and DNA. None of the V and J calls come from the authors' own analysis; TCRdb made them. This sample is represented by 300,000 to 350,000 distinct CDR3 sequences; around 7% of them were singletons. The ten largest account for roughly 7.9% of the sample.

The data stem from a study of human T cells and chemical hapten exposure listed by TCRdb under 2021. As for the study more broadly: For sensitization, 2% DPC in acetone was applied to a roughly 2 cm by roughly 2 cm area of upper inner arm skin. Throughout the study period of about 23 weeks, patients also received therapeutic DPC doses to the scalp every week. Patch testing was done on the upper back using Finn chambers containing 0.01% DPC, and results were scored after 6 days according to International Contact Dermatitis Research Group standards. The mostly female patient cohort included alopecia areata with under or over 50% scalp involvement, alopecia totalis and alopecia universalis. Libraries were combined into a pool for sequencing, and differences in TCR yield between samples came mainly from small differences in library volumes within the pool. This study followed changes in the peripheral blood TCR repertoire in vivo during primary and secondary sensitization of alopecia patients to the hapten diphenylcyclopropenone (DPC). Blood samples were taken from patients before sensitization (week 0) and at 2, 6 and about 24 weeks after DPC sensitization. Blood for TCR sequencing was provided by twenty-nine alopecia patients at one to four time points (pre-sensitization, 2, 6 and 24 weeks).

General findings and caveats noted by the study authors: No change with DPC sensitization was found in the number of TCRs above 1 in 1000 frequency, and no evidence of global repertoire structure alterations was found. Patch test score was positively correlated with the number of PT1 expanded TCRs, with significance at thresholds 8, 16 and 32 but not at 4. Because every patient had alopecia, a presumed autoimmune disease, the patients' immune response might differ from that of healthy individuals. Significantly more large CDR3 similarity clusters were formed by expanded TCRs than by pre-sensitization or healthy control sets, consistent with antigen-driven responses. After repeated subsampling, the strength of the expansion versus patch-test correlation and the threshold at which it became significant changed.

Sequencing used whole blood, obtained in connection with sensitization to the hapten diphenylcyclopropenone (DPC). This clonotype originated in a woman between 18 and 29 years old with alopecia areata. Some clones in this sample may be carry-over from other donors' samples. The sequence links TRBV4-1 to TRBJ1-1, with TRBD1 as a weak D call on 5 bases. CDR3 region: CASSQEVQGNTEAFF. The DNA is as follows: TGCGCCAGCAGCCAAGAAGTTCAGGGGAACACTGAAGCTTTCTTT.